Listed below are T cell receptor beta chains from one sample, sequenced in a study of T cell responses to AZD1222 COVID-19 vaccine. Assay: immunoSEQ multiplex PCR; the TCRdb copy retains only in-frame clones and omits some. The sample carries about 180,000 clones, about 90% recorded once. The sequencing here drew on peripheral blood, taken 28 days after the second dose of the MenACWY control vaccine. Receptor source: an adult who received the MenACWY meningococcal vaccine as a control. The CDR3 runs from the conserved cysteine through the conserved F or W. The D gene is left open where the match is weak. Not all rows give a size; the values are once, few, many and, for expanded clones, a class.

D | size | J | V | DNA | CDR3
TRBD1 | . | TRBJ2-7 | TRBV19 | TGTGCCAGTAGTCCCGACGACAGGGTAGGAAGGTACGAGCAGTACTTC | CASSPDDRVGRYEQYF
. | . | TRBJ1-2 | TRBV28 | TGTGCCAGCCAATCAGGGCAGGGTGGCTATGGCTACACCTTC | CASQSGQGGYGYTF
TRBD1 | once | TRBJ1-5 | TRBV27 | TGTGCCAGCAGTTTTTTGGACAGGGCTGGTCAGCCCCAGCATTTT | CASSFLDRAGQPQHF
TRBD1 | . | TRBJ1-2 | TRBV25-1 | TGTGCCAGCAGAGCCCCTCCGGGACAGGGCGATGGCTACACCTTC | CASRAPPGQGDGYTF
. | few | TRBJ2-7 | TRBV18 | TGTGCCAGCTCACCAGAAGAGGGGTTCGAGCAGTACTTC | CASSPEEGFEQYF
. | once | TRBJ1-5 | TRBV18 | TGTGCCAGCTCCCCCCGGGACAATAGCAATCAGCCCCAGCATTTT | CASSPRDNSNQPQHF
TRBD2 | once | TRBJ2-7 | TRBV28 | TGTGCCAGCAGTCCCTCGAGCGGGAGACTTTGGGAGCAGTACTTC | CASSPSSGRLWEQYF
. | . | TRBJ2-7 | TRBV29-1 | TGCAGCGTCGGTGGGCAGTTTGGCAGTTTAACCTACGAGCAGTACTTC | CSVGGQFGSLTYEQYF
. | . | TRBJ2-7 | TRBV24-1 | TGTGCCACCAGTGACCCACCCGCGGTGGGCGTGTTGTACTTC | CATSDPPAVGVLYF
TRBD1 | once | TRBJ1-2 | TRBV28 | TGTGCCAGCAGCCATGGACAGGGCTATGGCTACACCTTC | CASSHGQGYGYTF
. | once | TRBJ2-2 | TRBV24-1 | TGTGCCACCAGTGATTGGACGTCTTCCACCGGGGAGCTGTTTTTT | CATSDWTSSTGELFF
. | . | TRBJ1-3 | TRBV6-5 | TGTGCCAGCAGAATCGGACAGTTCTCTGGAAACACCATATATTTT | CASRIGQFSGNTIYF
. | once | TRBJ2-7 | TRBV5-1 | TGCGCCAGCGGTGCGGCTCCCCCCTACGAGCAGTACTTC | CASGAAPPYEQYF
. | . | TRBJ1-2 | TRBV7-8 | TGTGCCAGCAGCTTAGGGGGCGATGGCTACACCTTC | CASSLGGDGYTF
. | . | TRBJ2-7 | TRBV24-1 | TGTGCCACCAGTGACGGCCAGGCGCCCTACGAGCAGTACTTC | CATSDGQAPYEQYF
TRBD1 | . | TRBJ1-4 | TRBV19 | TGTGCCAGTAGGGGACAGGAGTCAACTAATGAAAAACTGTTTTTT | CASRGQESTNEKLFF
. | . | TRBJ2-3 | TRBV19 | TGTGCCAGTAGTATCACATCAGTACTGGGGGCGCGGGATACGCAGTATTTT | CASSITSVLGARDTQYF
. | . | TRBJ1-1 | TRBV7-9 | TGTGCCAGCAGCTTCGGCCACATGAACACTGAAGCTTTCTTT | CASSFGHMNTEAFF
. | . | TRBJ2-3 | TRBV9 | TGTGCCAGCATCAAACACCCAGGGGCGGTGGATACGCAGTATTTT | CASIKHPGAVDTQYF
. | . | TRBJ1-1 | TRBV7-9 | TGTGCCAGCAGCTTTGGGGCCCCGCAGGGTAACACTGAAGCTTTCTTT | CASSFGAPQGNTEAFF
. | . | TRBJ1-2 | TRBV27 | TGTGCCAGCAGCCGATTTAACGGCAGGGGCGGTTATGGCTACACCTTC | CASSRFNGRGGYGYTF
. | once | TRBJ2-7 | TRBV4-1 | TGCGCCAGCAGCCAAGATAGGGCGGGGCCATCCTACGAGCAGTACTTC | CASSQDRAGPSYEQYF
. | . | TRBJ2-2 | TRBV7-3 | TGTGCCAGCAGCGGCGACAGAGGAGACACCGGGGAGCTGTTTTTT | CASSGDRGDTGELFF
TRBD1 | . | TRBJ1-2 | TRBV28 | TGTGCCAGCAGGATGGACAGGGCGGCTAACTATGGCTACACCTTC | CASRMDRAANYGYTF
TRBD2 | . | TRBJ2-7 | TRBV30 | TGTGCCGGAGTAACGGGGGGTACCTACGAGCAGTACTTC | CAGVTGGTYEQYF
TRBD1 | . | TRBJ2-7 | TRBV7-9 | TGTGCCAGCAGCGTCCGGGACAGGAATTTCTACGAGCAGTACTTC | CASSVRDRNFYEQYF
TRBD2 | . | TRBJ2-1 | TRBV5-1 | TGCGCCAGCAGCTTGGAAGGCGGGAGGGCCTTATCTGAGCAGTTCTTC | CASSLEGGRALSEQFF
. | . | TRBJ2-3 | TRBV28 | TGTGCCAGCCCCCCGGGCAGGTTATTTAGCACAGATACGCAGTATTTT | CASPPGRLFSTDTQYF
. | once | TRBJ2-1 | TRBV7-9 | TGTGCCAGCAGCTTAGAAACTGAGCAGTTCTTC | CASSLETEQFF
. | . | TRBJ1-1 | TRBV7-3 | TGTGCCAGCAGCTCAGAACTGAACACTGAAGCTTTCTTT | CASSSELNTEAFF
. | . | TRBJ2-7 | TRBV7-9 | TGTGCCAGCAGCTTACGTAAACGGGACTACGAGCAGTACTTC | CASSLRKRDYEQYF
. | . | TRBJ1-2 | TRBV6-1 | TGTGCCAGCATTGACACCAATTCCCTCTATGGCTACACCTTC | CASIDTNSLYGYTF
TRBD1 | . | TRBJ1-2 | TRBV28 | TGTGCCAGCAGTTCCACAGGGGGCGCCTATGGCTACACCTTC | CASSSTGGAYGYTF
. | . | TRBJ2-3 | TRBV2 | TGTGCCAGCAGTGAAGGATTCGGACCTTCCACAGATACGCAGTATTTT | CASSEGFGPSTDTQYF
. | once | TRBJ1-2 | TRBV19 | TGTGCCAGTAGTATAGTTTTCAACTATGGCTACACCTTC | CASSIVFNYGYTF
. | . | TRBJ2-4 | TRBV21-1 | TGTGCCAGCAGCGCCACTAGCGTTCTCCGCCCGGGGGCCAAAAACATTCAGTACTTC | CASSATSVLRPGAKNIQYF
TRBD1 | . | TRBJ1-3 | TRBV28 | TGTGCCAGCCAGACTTCGGACAGGGTCGGAAACACCATATATTTT | CASQTSDRVGNTIYF
. | . | TRBJ1-2 | TRBV7-8 | TGTGCCAGCAGCTTACAGGGTAACTATGGCTACACCTTC | CASSLQGNYGYTF
. | . | TRBJ2-2 | TRBV4-3 | TGCGCCAGCAGCCAAGATCATGTGGGTTGGGAGAACACCGGGGAGCTGTTTTTT | CASSQDHVGWENTGELFF
TRBD2 | . | TRBJ2-7 | TRBV25-1 | TGTGCCAGCAGTGAATACGCCGGGACTAGGAAATACGAGCAGTACTTC | CASSEYAGTRKYEQYF
. | . | TRBJ1-1 | TRBV12-3/TRBV12-4 | TGTGCCAGCAGCATCGACAGGAACACTGAAGCTTTCTTT | CASSIDRNTEAFF
. | . | TRBJ1-2 | TRBV5-6 | TGTGCCAGCAGCTTGTGGGGGGCCTATGGCTACACCTTC | CASSLWGAYGYTF
. | . | TRBJ1-5 | TRBV27 | TGTGCCAGCAGTCCCCCTATCGCCAGGGAGAGGGCCAATCAGCCCCAGCATTTT | CASSPPIARERANQPQHF
. | . | TRBJ2-5 | TRBV20-1 | TGCAGTGCTGTCAGGGGCTACCCCCAGTACTTC | CSAVRGYPQYF
. | . | TRBJ2-7 | TRBV12-3/TRBV12-4 | TGTGCCAGCAGTGGAACAGACTACGAGCAGTACTTC | CASSGTDYEQYF
. | few | TRBJ1-3 | TRBV5-4 | TGTGCCAGCAGCTTGGGGGGGCCGGCTATAAACACCATATATTTT | CASSLGGPAINTIYF